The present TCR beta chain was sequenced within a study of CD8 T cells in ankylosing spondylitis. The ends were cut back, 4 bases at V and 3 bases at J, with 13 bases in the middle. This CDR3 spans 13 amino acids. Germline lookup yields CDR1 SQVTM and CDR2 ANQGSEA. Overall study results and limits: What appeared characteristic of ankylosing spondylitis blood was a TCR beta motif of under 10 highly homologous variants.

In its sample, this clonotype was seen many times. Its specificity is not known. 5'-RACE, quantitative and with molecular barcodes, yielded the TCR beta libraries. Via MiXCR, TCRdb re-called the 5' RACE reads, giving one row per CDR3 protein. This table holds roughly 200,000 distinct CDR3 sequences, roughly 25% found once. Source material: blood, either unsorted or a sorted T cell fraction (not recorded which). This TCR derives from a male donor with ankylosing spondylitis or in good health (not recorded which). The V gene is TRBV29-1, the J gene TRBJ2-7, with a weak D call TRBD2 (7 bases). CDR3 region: CSVADGGLYEQYF. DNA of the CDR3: TGCAGCGTTGCTGACGGGGGGCTCTACGAGCAGTACTTC.